The clone carrying this T cell receptor beta chain has more than one count but fewer than ten. This sample is drawn from a study of cytomegalovirus exposure and HLA in healthy donors. The length of the CDR3 is 16 residues. V trimming: 7 bases; J trimming: 9 bases; junction bases outside the gene matches: 15. Germline CDR1 is LNHDA and CDR2 is SQIVND (reference sequence). With 60 Vbeta and 13 Jbeta primers, the PCR was carried out. Produced via immunoSEQ multiplex PCR; TCRdb's table is partial and in-frame only. The repertoire has around 140,000 clones, roughly 9.7% of them found once; the top ten carry approximately 1.7%.

V gene TRBV19 combines with J gene TRBJ1-6, with 7 nucleotides matching TRBD1. This receptor was identified in a man between 50 and 59 years old in good health and CMV-seronegative. Sequences were obtained from PBMCs. CDR3 residues: CASTGTVSTSGSPLHF. The CDR3 nucleotides are TGTGCCAGTACCGGGACAGTAAGTACGTCAGGTTCACCCCTCCACTTT.